The clone carrying this T cell receptor beta chain was counted between two and nine times. Its antigen remains unidentified. Other DNA sequences within the sample encode an identical CDR3. Primers: 60 Vbeta forward and 13 Jbeta reverse. Method: immunoSEQ multiplex PCR; TCRdb's copy keeps in-frame clones and lacks some. The sample records about 140,000 clones, 79% being singletons. The data originate from a study of cytomegalovirus exposure and HLA in healthy donors. Study-wide background: Approximately 190 million T cells yielded 117 million unique TCR beta sequences in earlier analysis. Among the 398 genotyped donors, about 81% were placed in the Caucasian-associated ancestry cluster. Points from the study as a whole: TCR beta sequences reportedly predicted the HLA-A and HLA-B alleles of most subjects accurately. HLA allele associations emerged for about 16,000 TCR beta sequences in a later analysis, at 0.05 false discovery rate.

Germline-derived CDR1 and CDR2 are SQVTM and ANQGSEA. The CDR3 length is 10 residues. V lost 7 bases, J lost 0 bases, and 3 bases lay in between. The sample consisted of PBMCs. The clonotype originates from a man in his forties or fifties in good health and CMV-seropositive. The V call is TRBV29-1, the J call TRBJ1-1; D gene uncertain. CDR3 region: CSALNTEAFF. The CDR3 region has the DNA TGCAGCGCATTGAACACTGAAGCTTTCTTT.